This T cell receptor (beta chain) came from a study of response to subunit inactivated influenza vaccine. This clonotype has at least ten counts. Its antigen is currently unknown. Whole-study results and caveats: Few additional T cells are recruited per seasonal influenza vaccination, authors suggested.

TCRdb reanalysed the RT-PCR reads using MiXCR and keeps one entry per CDR3 protein. The data show approximately 730,000 distinct CDR3 sequences, 11% to 15% seen once. The germline gives CDR1 SEHNR, CDR2 FQNEAQ (reference sequence). The V gene lost 3 bases and the J gene lost 3 bases, with 9 bases spanning the gap. This CDR3 comprises 13 residues. Specimen: PBMCs from blood, collected 14 to 15 days before vaccination. The chain combines TRBV7-9 with TRBJ2-7; D uncertain. The receptor comes from a man aged 50-60 years who received an inactivated influenza vaccine. The CDR3 DNA reads TGTGCCAGCAGCTTTGGTAACAGCTACGAGCAGTACTTC. Amino acid sequence: CASSFGNSYEQYF. Full variable domain (rest looked up from reference TRBV7-9 and TRBJ2-7): DTGVSQNPRHKITKRGQNVTFRCDPISEHNRLYWYRQTLGQGPEFLTYFQNEAQLEKSRLLSDRFSAERPKGSFSTLEIQRTEQGDSAMYLCASSFGNSYEQYFGPGTRLTVT.